Listed below are T cell receptor beta chains from one sample, sequenced in a study of blood T cell repertoires in COVID-19. The method was immunoSEQ multiplex PCR; TCRdb's version includes in-frame clones alone and lacks a portion of them. The data show more than 95,000 clones, with 85% to 90% seen just once and roughly 7.9% held by the top ten. The sample was peripheral blood. These receptors were taken from a man between 65 and 85 years old who had recovered from COVID-19. CDR3s include the opening cysteine and the closing phenylalanine or tryptophan. The D gene is left open where the match is weak. Only part of the rows carry a size: once, few, many, or a class if the clone is expanded.

v_gene	j_gene	abundance	d_gene	CDR3aa	CDR3nt
TRBV28	TRBJ2-3	-	TRBD2	CASRQYPTSGRIDTQYF	TGTGCCAGCAGGCAATACCCGACTAGCGGGAGGATAGATACGCAGTATTTT
TRBV4-1	TRBJ2-2	-	-	CASSQGRVRPGELFF	TGCGCCAGCAGCCAAGGCAGGGTGCGCCCCGGGGAGCTGTTTTTT
TRBV6-6	TRBJ1-4	-	-	CASSYRGRSNEKLFF	TGTGCCAGCAGTTACCGGGGGAGGTCTAATGAAAAACTGTTTTTT
TRBV28	TRBJ1-1	-	-	CASTAPTGPTEAFF	TGTGCCAGCACTGCACCAACAGGTCCCACTGAAGCTTTCTTT
TRBV30	TRBJ2-5	-	TRBD2	CAWRVAGDQETQYF	TGTGCCTGGAGAGTAGCGGGGGACCAAGAGACCCAGTACTTC
TRBV5-4	TRBJ1-1	few	-	CASSLAARDTEAFF	TGTGCCAGCAGCTTGGCCGCCCGGGACACTGAAGCTTTCTTT
TRBV21-1	TRBJ1-5	-	-	CASSKEAGNSSNQPQHF	TGTGCCAGCAGCAAAGAGGCGGGCAACAGTAGCAATCAGCCCCAGCATTTT
TRBV5-1	TRBJ2-3	-	-	CASSLVNTQYF	TGCGCCAGCAGCTTGGTAAATACGCAGTATTTT
TRBV28	TRBJ1-2	-	TRBD1	CASSNILRDRNNYGYTF	TGTGCCAGCAGCAATATACTACGGGACAGAAATAACTATGGCTACACCTTC
TRBV5-1	TRBJ2-5	-	-	CASSLSGGETQYF	TGCGCCAGCAGCTTGTCGGGTGGAGAGACCCAGTACTTC
TRBV19	TRBJ1-6	once	-	CASSGSSYNSPLHF	TGTGCCAGTAGCGGGAGCTCCTATAATTCACCCCTCCACTTT
TRBV7-9	TRBJ1-1	-	-	CASSSRGGMNTEAFF	TGTGCCAGCAGCTCCCGGGGGGGTATGAACACTGAAGCTTTCTTT
TRBV3-1/TRBV3-2	TRBJ2-1	many	TRBD2	CASSQGGTSAREQFF	TGTGCCAGCAGCCAAGGGGGGACTAGCGCTCGTGAGCAGTTCTTC
TRBV28	TRBJ2-1	-	TRBD2	CASSPHGLAIDEQFF	TGTGCCAGCAGTCCGCACGGACTAGCAATCGATGAGCAGTTCTTC
TRBV4-3	TRBJ2-1	once	TRBD2	CASSQDPSGRGSYNEQFF	TGCGCCAGCAGCCAAGATCCTAGCGGGAGGGGTTCCTACAATGAGCAGTTCTTC
TRBV7-6	TRBJ2-5	-	-	CASSLEVRRETQYF	TGTGCCAGCAGCTTAGAGGTTCGGCGGGAGACCCAGTACTTC
TRBV5-1	TRBJ2-1	-	-	CASSFVGAYYNEQFF	TGCGCCAGCAGCTTTGTGGGGGCCTACTACAATGAGCAGTTCTTC
TRBV20-1	TRBJ2-1	-	TRBD2	CSASGLGDHEQFF	TGCAGTGCTAGTGGACTAGGGGATCATGAGCAGTTCTTC
TRBV20-1	TRBJ2-1	-	-	CSVSDNEQFF	TGCAGTGTTTCGGACAATGAGCAGTTCTTC
TRBV6-5	TRBJ2-3	once	-	CASSSQSMNTQYF	TGTGCCAGCAGTTCCCAGTCCATGAATACGCAGTATTTT
TRBV6-7	TRBJ2-7	-	TRBD2	CASSYAGGPDEQYF	TGTGCCAGCAGTTACGCGGGAGGGCCAGACGAGCAGTACTTC
TRBV7-9	TRBJ2-1	-	TRBD2	CASSLQLAGYNEQFF	TGTGCCAGCAGCCTGCAACTAGCGGGGTACAATGAGCAGTTCTTC
TRBV28	TRBJ2-3	-	-	CASSLYRYQRDTQYF	TGTGCCAGCAGTTTATATCGGTACCAGAGGGATACGCAGTATTTT
TRBV5-4	TRBJ2-7	-	TRBD1	CASSLGQVREQYF	TGTGCCAGCAGCCTGGGACAGGTGCGGGAGCAGTACTTC
TRBV5-5	TRBJ2-5	-	TRBD1	CASSRGGATKTQYF	TGTGCCAGCAGTCGAGGGGGCGCCACGAAGACCCAGTACTTC
TRBV4-3	TRBJ2-1	-	-	CASSQEVAEGKFF	TGCGCCAGCAGCCAAGAGGTCGCGGAGGGCAAGTTCTTC
TRBV7-6	TRBJ2-1	once	-	CASSLYSGTYNEQFF	TGTGCCAGCAGCTTGTACAGCGGGACATACAATGAGCAGTTCTTC
TRBV18	TRBJ1-1	-	-	CASSPSEGMNAFF	TGTGCCAGCTCACCATCAGAGGGAATGAACGCTTTCTTT
TRBV5-1	TRBJ1-3	-	-	CASSVTGNSGNTIYF	TGCGCCAGCAGCGTAACAGGGAACTCTGGAAACACCATATATTTT
TRBV7-2	TRBJ2-2	-	-	CASSLRGSSNTGELFF	TGTGCCAGCAGCTTAAGAGGGAGTTCTAACACCGGGGAGCTGTTTTTT
TRBV28	TRBJ2-3	-	-	CASSLERNTQYF	TGTGCCAGCAGTTTAGAGCGGAATACGCAGTATTTT
TRBV5-5	TRBJ2-7	-	-	CASSLRSESSSSYEQYF	TGTGCCAGCAGCTTGCGGTCGGAGAGCTCGAGCTCCTACGAGCAGTACTTC
TRBV15	TRBJ1-2	once	-	CATSPKTDSNYGYTF	TGTGCCACCAGCCCAAAGACAGACTCTAACTATGGCTACACCTTC
TRBV27	TRBJ1-2	-	TRBD1	CASSSGQGIFGYTF	TGTGCCAGCAGTTCGGGACAGGGGATCTTTGGCTACACCTTC
TRBV27	TRBJ2-7	once	TRBD1	CASSVPGQGAYEQYF	TGTGCCAGCAGTGTACCGGGACAGGGGGCCTACGAGCAGTACTTC
TRBV4-1	TRBJ1-5	-	-	CASSQVTGTDQPQHF	TGCGCCAGCAGCCAAGTTACAGGGACCGATCAGCCCCAGCATTTT
TRBV24-1	TRBJ1-4	-	TRBD1	CATSDSRTGGAVEKLFF	TGTGCCACCAGTGATTCACGGACAGGGGGCGCGGTGGAAAAACTGTTTTTT
TRBV28	TRBJ1-2	-	TRBD1	CASSPIASGQGYGYTF	TGTGCCAGCAGTCCTATAGCCTCGGGACAGGGCTATGGCTACACCTTC
TRBV7-8	TRBJ2-3	-	TRBD2	CASSFQTGGTDTQYF	TGTGCCAGCAGCTTTCAGACGGGGGGGACAGATACGCAGTATTTT
TRBV28	TRBJ1-6	-	TRBD1	CASSSGQGDSPLHF	TGTGCCAGCAGTTCGGGACAGGGTGATTCACCCCTCCACTTT
TRBV25-1	TRBJ2-7	-	TRBD2	CASSPPGLAPYEQYF	TGTGCCAGCAGTCCCCCCGGACTAGCCCCCTACGAGCAGTACTTC
TRBV19	TRBJ2-3	-	TRBD2	CATAASGRATDTQYF	TGTGCCACTGCCGCTAGCGGGAGGGCCACAGATACGCAGTATTTT